Shown below are 24 T cell receptor beta chains from a single sample sequenced in a study of vaccination and CD4 T cells after COVID-19 (dated by TCRdb to 2022 to 2024). Receptors were amplified or captured by PCR. Sequencing was performed on an Illumina iSeq 100. TCR sequencing of DNA from cultured CD4+ T cells used the Oncomine TCR Beta short-read assay at the Johns Hopkins FTIC core. The public reads were quality trimmed at Q25 with fastp and then assembled into clones with MiXCR by TCRdb, keeping productive beta chains. Rows are unified per CDR3 protein, each entry keeping the most common DNA and genes. A total of about 22,000 distinct CDR3 sequences appear in this sample, 46% of them only once. The ten largest clones take up about 13% of the sample. What this sample's time point label stands for: late sampling 161 to 241 days after vaccination in a few convalescent patients. The treatment or condition label on this specimen signifies: approximately 10-day PBMC culture with coronavirus spike peptide pools or control peptides (ViraFEST assay).

Their target antigens are unknown. Source: CD4+ T cells from blood, cultured in vitro, taken about 7 months after SARS-CoV-2 vaccination. The receptors stem from a human donor who had recovered from COVID-19.

There are a few counts of this clonotype. The genes are TRBV20-1 and TRBJ1-1; 7 nucleotides agree with TRBD1. The CDR3 is made up of 14 amino acids. The junction had 11 bases not matched to a gene; V was cut back by 5 bases and J by 5 bases. Germline assignment: CDR1 DFQATT and CDR2 SNEGSKA (reference sequence). CDR3 nucleotides: TGCAGTGCTTCGAAAACAGGGGATGGAACTGAAGCTTTCTTT. The encoded protein is CSASKTGDGTEAFF.

This chain connects TRBV19 to TRBJ2-7; no definite D call. The germline gives CDR1 LNHDA, CDR2 SQIVND (reference sequence). Trimming pared 0 bases from V and 1 base from J, leaving 4 bases between. This CDR3 region has 13 residues. The CDR3 DNA follows: TGTGCCAGTAGTATAGACAGTTCCTACGAGCAGTACTTC. It translates to CASSIDSSYEQYF.

This clonotype was detected a few times. The rearrangement joins TRBV7-9 to TRBJ1-2; no definite D call. Germline V CDR1 and CDR2: SEHNR, FQNEAQ (reference sequence). Trimming removed 1 base from V and 0 bases from J, with 6 bases in between. This CDR3 comprises 14 residues. CDR3 coding DNA: TGTGCCAGCAGCTTAGGCCGCTCTAACTATGGCTACACCTTC. It encodes CASSLGRSNYGYTF.

The gene calls are TRBV20-1 and TRBJ1-1; D gene ambiguous. V dropped 4 bases and J dropped 0 bases, with 12 bases sitting between them. Germline V gives CDR1 DFQATT, CDR2 SNEGSKA (reference sequence). The CDR3 contains 14 residues. The CDR3 here is CSAKPYTMNTEAFF. The CDR3 DNA follows: TGCAGTGCTAAGCCGTACACCATGAACACTGAAGCTTTCTTT.

V gene TRBV20-1 combines with J gene TRBJ2-5; 8 bases match TRBD1. The ends lost 4 bases at V and 0 bases at J; junction bases unmatched: 7. The CDR3 consists of 15 residues. From germline, CDR1 is DFQATT and CDR2 SNEGSKA (reference sequence). The CDR3 coding sequence is TGCAGTGCTACCGACAGGGGCCAGTACCAAGAGACCCAGTACTTC. It translates to CSATDRGQYQETQYF.

There are a few counts of this clonotype. This chain connects TRBV19 to TRBJ1-2; tentatively, D is TRBD1 (5 bases). Trimming left V 4 bases short and J 3 bases short, with 18 bases between. Germline CDR1 and CDR2: LNHDA and SQIVND (reference sequence). CDR3 length equals 16 residues. The CDR3 DNA is TGTGCCAGTAGTACGGGGGTGGGCAGGGCGGACTATGGCTACACCTTC. As protein: CASSTGVGRADYGYTF.

The CDR3 DNA is TGCAGTGCTAGTGGGTGGGAGACCCAGTACTTC. As protein: CSASGWETQYF. This chain links TRBV20-1 with TRBJ2-5; no clear D. V was trimmed by 3 bases and J by 5 bases, leaving 7 bases between them. Germline V gene sequence: CDR1 DFQATT, CDR2 SNEGSKA (reference sequence). This CDR3 is 11 amino acids long.

The J gene is TRBJ2-7, the V gene TRBV5-6; D is uncertain. CDR3 length: 13 residues. Germline V gene sequence: CDR1 SGHDT, CDR2 YYEEEE. V lost 1 base, J lost 4 bases, and 9 bases lay in between. CDR3 sequence (DNA): TGTGCCAGCAGCTTGTTAGGGCCGTACGAGCAGTACTTC. Translating gives CASSLLGPYEQYF. Full variable domain (remainder filled in from reference TRBV5-6 and TRBJ2-7): DAGVTQSPTHLIKTRGQQVTLRCSPKSGHDTVSWYQQALGQGPQFIFQYYEEEERQRGNFPDRFSGHQFPNYSSELNVNALLLGDSALYLCASSLLGPYEQYFGPGTRLTVT.

The V gene is TRBV6-5, the J gene TRBJ2-7; 7 bases are a match to TRBD1. J lost 3 bases, V lost 2 bases, and 7 bases had no gene match. The CDR3 runs to 15 residues. Germline V lookup: CDR1 MNHEY, CDR2 SVGAGI. This CDR3 is CASSYTARTGYEQYF. For the CDR3, the DNA is TGTGCCAGCAGTTACACCGCTAGGACAGGCTACGAGCAGTACTTC.

The genes are TRBV20-1 and TRBJ1-1; D unresolved. The germline V gene has CDR1 DFQATT and CDR2 SNEGSKA (reference sequence). Trimming took off 6 bases at V and 1 base at J, with 12 bases between the two ends. This CDR3 is 13 amino acids long. The CDR3 nucleotides read TGCAGTGCCTTACCTGACCGGAACACTGAAGCTTTCTTT. Amino acid sequence: CSALPDRNTEAFF.

CDR3 sequence: CASRVGTTRETQYF. CDR3 in DNA: TGTGCCAGCAGAGTCGGTACAACCAGGGAGACCCAGTACTTC. The J gene is TRBJ2-5, the V gene TRBV2; D remains unclear. CDR3 size: 14 residues. From germline, CDR1 is SNHLY and CDR2 FYNNEI. V lost 6 bases, J lost 5 bases, and 16 bases lay in between.

The chain recombines TRBV20-1 with TRBJ2-1; D is unclear. V lost 1 base to trimming and J lost 4 bases, with 8 bases between them. The CDR3 sequence is 13 residues long. Germline V gene lookup returns CDR1 DFQATT and CDR2 SNEGSKA (reference sequence). The CDR3 DNA is TGCAGTGCTAGAGTGGACCGATACAATGAGCAGTTCTTC. Residues: CSARVDRYNEQFF.

This clonotype was picked up a small number of times. V usage is TRBV19 and J usage is TRBJ1-2; 7 bases are shared with TRBD1. The CDR3 runs 13 residues. Losses at the gene ends were 5 bases for V and 6 bases for J; bases not matched to a gene: 6. Germline V lookup: CDR1 LNHDA, CDR2 SQIVND (reference sequence). The CDR3 nucleotides read TGTGCCAGTAGTCTCAGAGGGACAGATGGCTACACCTTC. Its translation: CASSLRGTDGYTF.

The table lists this clonotype with a few counts. The rearrangement joins TRBV7-6 to TRBJ2-5; TRBD2 agrees at 12 bases. J lost 3 bases, V lost 5 bases, and 4 bases had no gene match. The CDR3 runs to 15 residues. Germline CDR1 SGHVS, CDR2 FNYEAQ. CDR3 nucleotides: TGTGCCAGCAGCCAACGGACTAGCGGGAAAGAGACCCAGTACTTC. Translating gives CASSQRTSGKETQYF.

The chain uses TRBV7-3 and TRBJ1-6; no firm D call. The CDR3 is 15 residues long. Germline assignment: CDR1 SGHTA and CDR2 FQGTGA. V was clipped by 5 bases and J by 7 bases, with 15 bases between them. The CDR3 spells CASSPDSRWNSPLHF. The CDR3 nucleotides read TGTGCCAGCAGCCCCGACTCCCGGTGGAATTCACCCCTCCACTTT. The variable domain in full, completed from reference TRBV7-3 and TRBJ1-6, reads GAGVSQTPSNKVTEKGKYVELRCDPISGHTALYWYRQSLGQGPEFLIYFQGTGAADDSGLPNDRFFAVRPEGSVSTLKIQRTERGDSAVYLCASSPDSRWNSPLHFGNGTRLTVT.

Only a few counts were recorded for this clonotype. The chain carries TRBV15 and TRBJ1-5; D is unresolved. The CDR3 sequence is 15 residues long. CDR1 is LNHNV and CDR2 is YYDKDF in the germline V gene (reference sequence). Trimming pared 0 bases from V and 4 bases from J, leaving 10 bases between. The CDR3 DNA reads TGTGCCACCAGCAGAGATCGGGGATGGAATCAGCCCCAGCATTTT. As protein: CATSRDRGWNQPQHF. Full variable domain (remainder filled in from reference TRBV15 and TRBJ1-5): DAMVIQNPRYQVTQFGKPVTLSCSQTLNHNVMYWYQQKSSQAPKLLFHYYDKDFNNEADTPDNFQSRRPNTSFCFLDIRSPGLGDTAMYLCATSRDRGWNQPQHFGDGTRLSIL.

This clonotype counts as medium-sized. The rearrangement uses TRBV21-1 and TRBJ2-7; TRBD1 reflects the table's D call only, with no check against the DNA. TRBV21-1 is given as a pseudogene. The CDR3 has 17 residues. The CDR3 is CASSYPRDRGTSYEQYF. The CDR3 nucleotides are TGTGCCAGCAGCTACCCCCGGGACAGGGGTACCTCCTACGAGCAGTACTTC.

This chain joins TRBV6-5 and TRBJ2-5, with D perhaps matching TRBD2 (5 bases). The germline gives CDR1 MNHEY, CDR2 SVGAGI. The CDR3 is made up of 15 amino acids. With 3 bases removed from V and 6 bases from J, the gap between germline ends came to 17 bases. The CDR3 bases are TGTGCCAGCAGTTATAGCGACGGGGAAGGAAAGACCCAGTACTTC. This gives the protein CASSYSDGEGKTQYF.

This sequence joins TRBV19 and TRBJ1-5; D uncertain. Germline CDR1 is LNHDA and CDR2 is SQIVND (reference sequence). Trimming shortened V by 2 bases and J by 6 bases, and 5 bases separated the two germline ends. The CDR3 extends over 12 amino acids. The CDR3 loop reads CASSIRVQPQHF. For the CDR3, the DNA is TGTGCCAGTAGTATACGGGTTCAGCCCCAGCATTTT.

This chain joins TRBV5-1 and TRBJ2-1, with 9 bases that match TRBD2. This CDR3 has 15 residues. V lost 5 bases and J lost 5; bases outside the gene matches: 8. From germline, CDR1 is SGHRS and CDR2 YFSETQ. CDR3 sequence (DNA): TGCGCCAGCAGGGGGCTAGCGGGGAGCGACAATGAGCAGTTCTTC. Translating it yields CASRGLAGSDNEQFF.

The CDR3, as DNA: TGCGCCACCCTAAAGACTAGCGGCACAGATACGCAGTATTTT. It translates to CATLKTSGTDTQYF. The genes are TRBV4-3 and TRBJ2-3; 8 nucleotides agree with TRBD2. Losses at the gene ends were 10 bases for V and 1 base for J; bases not matched to a gene: 7. The CDR3 is 14 amino acids. Germline V gene lookup returns CDR1 LGHNA and CDR2 YSLEER.

This clonotype is large in the sample. The chain has TRBV7-3 and TRBJ2-1; 9 nucleotides line up with TRBD1. V lost 5 bases, J lost 3 bases, and 5 bases stayed unmatched. Per the germline V gene, CDR1 is SGHTA and CDR2 is FQGTGA. CDR3 length equals 15 residues. The CDR3 sequence is CASSPTGGNYNEQFF. The CDR3 bases are TGTGCCAGCAGCCCTACAGGGGGCAACTACAATGAGCAGTTCTTC.

The V and J genes are TRBV11-1 and TRBJ1-6, with 7 bases matching TRBD1. The ends lost 5 bases at V and 6 bases at J; junction bases unmatched: 4. CDR1 and CDR2 from the germline V gene are SGHAT and FQDESV (reference sequence). The CDR3 is 14 residues long. CDR3 in amino acids: CASSQRQGNSPLHF. The CDR3 region has the DNA TGTGCCAGCAGCCAAAGACAGGGTAATTCACCCCTCCACTTT.

The chain recombines TRBV2 with TRBJ1-2; possibly TRBD1 for D (5 bases). The CDR3 loop spans 13 amino acids. CDR1 is SNHLY, CDR2 FYNNEI, per germline. Deletions cut 5 bases from V and 4 bases from J, with 11 bases between. The CDR3 spells CASSRDGFYGYTF. The DNA for the CDR3 is TGTGCCAGCAGTAGGGACGGATTCTATGGCTACACCTTC.